This record concerns one T cell receptor beta chain sequence. The source of the sample is a study of T cells in Graves' hyperthyroidism and ophthalmopathy. V lost 3 bases, J lost 4 bases, and 9 bases stayed unmatched. This CDR3 contains 15 residues. CDR1 SGHRS and CDR2 YFSETQ come from the germline V gene. Authors of the study amplified TCR beta CDR3 regions from RNA transcripts. Carried out on the TCR CDR3, a first-round RT-PCR used the HTBI primer set. Each CDR3 protein is one row after TCRdb ran MiXCR on the multiplex PCR reads. The sample lists hundreds of thousands of distinct CDR3 sequences, 18% occurring once.

The rearrangement links TRBV5-1 to TRBJ1-1; 7 positions agree with TRBD1. This receptor was identified in a woman in her 50s with Graves' hyperthyroidism that later progressed to Graves' ophthalmopathy. Sequenced sample: blood. The CDR3 region is CASSSVTGISTEAFF. CDR3 nucleotides: TGCGCCAGCAGCTCCGTGACAGGGATTAGCACTGAAGCTTTCTTT.